These 16 T cell receptor beta chains were all obtained from the same sample, sequenced in a study of cytomegalovirus exposure and HLA in healthy donors. Vbeta (60) and Jbeta (13) primers were used in the PCR. TCRdb's copy holds only in-frame clones and misses some; the assay was immunoSEQ multiplex PCR. The sample comprises 150,000 to 200,000 clones, around 75% of which are singletons, and less than 5.5% rests with the top ten. Sequencing used PBMCs. The receptors derive from a male donor in good health and CMV-seronegative.

The chain employs TRBV14 and TRBJ1-1, with D possibly TRBD1 on 6 matching bases. V shed 1 base and J shed 1 base, with 13 bases lying between them. The CDR3 extends over 16 amino acids. CDR1 is SGHDN and CDR2 is FVKESK in the germline V gene. The CDR3 DNA sequence: TGTGCCAGCAGCCAAGTGTCTGGGGGCAGGAACACTGAAGCTTTCTTT. It encodes CASSQVSGGRNTEAFF.

The CDR3 nucleotides are TGTGCCAGTAGTACCCATAGCGGGGGCTCCTACAATGAGCAGTTCTTC. Protein sequence: CASSTHSGGSYNEQFF. The rearrangement links TRBV19 to TRBJ2-1; 9 positions match TRBD2. Germline loops: CDR1 LNHDA, CDR2 SQIVND (reference sequence). The CDR3 covers 16 residues. V was clipped by 4 bases and J by 0 bases; unmatched bases: 4.

This clone was counted between two and nine times. This chain links TRBV30 with TRBJ1-2; possibly TRBD1 for D (6 bases). The CDR3 consists of 13 residues. The V gene's germline CDR1 is GTSNPN and CDR2 SVGIG (reference sequence). V was shortened by 0 bases and J by 8 bases, with 13 bases between the two germline ends. The CDR3 DNA is TGTGCCTGGAGTGTGGGGGGGGCGTTCGGCTACACCTTC. Protein sequence: CAWSVGGAFGYTF. The full variable domain, rest sourced from reference TRBV30 and TRBJ1-2, is SQTIHQWPATLVQPVGSPLSLECTVEGTSNPNLYWYRQAAGRGLQLLFYSVGIGQISSEVPQNLSASRPQDRQFILSSKKLLLSDSGFYLCAWSVGGAFGYTFGSGTRLTVV.

This clone has only one observation. The V and J genes are TRBV29-1 and TRBJ1-1, with D maybe TRBD1 (5 bases). This CDR3 is built from 13 residues. Germline V CDR1 and CDR2: SQVTM, ANQGSEA. V shed 3 bases and J shed 0 bases, with 8 bases lying between them. The CDR3 loop reads CSVEHRLNTEAFF. CDR3 nucleotide sequence: TGCAGCGTTGAGCACAGGCTGAACACTGAAGCTTTCTTT.

This chain connects TRBV11-1 to TRBJ2-1; 14 positions agree with TRBD2. V was pared by 2 bases and J by 0 bases, with 3 bases of the junction left unmatched. This CDR3 is built from 18 residues. Germline assignment: CDR1 SGHAT and CDR2 FQDESV (reference sequence). CDR3 sequence: CASSLRTSGGSSYNEQFF. In DNA, the CDR3 is TGTGCCAGCAGCTTACGGACTAGCGGGGGGAGCTCCTACAATGAGCAGTTCTTC.

The chain employs TRBV27 and TRBJ2-7; unclear D gene. CDR1 and CDR2 from the germline V gene are MNHEY and SMNVEV (reference sequence). V shed 3 bases and J shed 3 bases, with 12 bases lying between them. The CDR3 runs 14 residues. CDR3 protein: CASSFAVALYEQYF. CDR3 nucleotide sequence: TGTGCCAGCAGTTTCGCGGTCGCCCTCTACGAGCAGTACTTC.

J is TRBJ2-3 and V is TRBV7-9, with 9 bases identical to TRBD2. J was trimmed by 2 bases and V by 1 base; bases with no gene match: 10. The CDR3 runs 18 residues. The germline CDR1 and CDR2 sequences are SEHNR and FQNEAQ (reference sequence). The CDR3 region has the DNA TGTGCCAGCAGCTTAGGAGTCGCGGGAGGGATGGACACAGATACGCAGTATTTT. Protein sequence: CASSLGVAGGMDTDTQYF.

The rearrangement joins TRBV6-6 to TRBJ2-1; D is ambiguous. Germline V gene data show CDR1 as MNHNY and CDR2 as SVGAGI (reference sequence). V lost 6 bases, J lost 5 bases, and 8 bases lay in between. This CDR3 has 12 amino acids. The CDR3 nucleotides read TGTGCCAGCAGCCCAAGCCACAATGAGCAGTTCTTC. It codes for CASSPSHNEQFF.

A few counts support this clone. The gene calls are TRBV5-4 and TRBJ1-1, with unresolved D. The CDR3 totals 15 residues. Trimming shortened V by 0 bases and J by 0 bases, and 9 bases separated the two germline ends. From germline, CDR1 is SGHNT and CDR2 YYREEE (reference sequence). The CDR3, as DNA: TGTGCCAGCAGCTTGGTTTCCAGGATGAACACTGAAGCTTTCTTT. Its protein is CASSLVSRMNTEAFF.

The chain links TRBV19 to TRBJ1-2; 10 positions match TRBD1. This CDR3 comprises 15 residues. With V trimmed by 8 bases and J by 4 bases, 10 bases remained unmatched. Per the germline V gene, CDR1 is LNHDA and CDR2 is SQIVND (reference sequence). CDR3: CASSSEGQGIYGYTF. The CDR3 DNA follows: TGTGCCAGTTCTTCCGAGGGACAGGGGATCTATGGCTACACCTTC. Full variable domain (outside the CDR3, taken from reference TRBV19 and TRBJ1-2): DGGITQSPKYLFRKEGQNVTLSCEQNLNHDAMYWYRQDPGQGLRLIYYSQIVNDFQKGDIAEGYSVSREKKESFPLTVTSAQKNPTAFYLCASSSEGQGIYGYTFGSGTRLTVV.

The V gene is TRBV27, the J gene TRBJ2-1, with 11 bases that match TRBD2. This CDR3 region has 16 residues. V shed 6 bases, J shed 6 bases, and the junction held 10 bases outside the gene matches. The V gene's germline CDR1 is MNHEY and CDR2 SMNVEV (reference sequence). The CDR3 nucleotides are TGTGCCAGCAGACTGGCACTAGCGGGAGTCGTCAATGAGCAGTTCTTC. This gives the protein CASRLALAGVVNEQFF.

As DNA, the CDR3 is TGTGCCACGGGAGGTGGGGTAGATGGCACAGATACGCAGTATTTT. Translating it yields CATGGGVDGTDTQYF. V is TRBV7-3 and J is TRBJ2-3, with 7 nucleotides matching TRBD2. V was pared by 10 bases and J by 1 base, with 11 bases of the junction left unmatched. The germline V gene has CDR1 SGHTA and CDR2 FQGTGA. The CDR3 is made up of 15 amino acids.

CDR3 sequence reads: CASSLGQGIFQRQFF. CDR3 nucleotides: TGCGCCAGCAGCTTGGGACAGGGGATCTTTCAAAGGCAGTTCTTC. The V gene is TRBV5-1, the J gene TRBJ2-1; 8 bases match TRBD1. The germline CDR1 and CDR2 sequences are SGHRS and YFSETQ. The CDR3 totals 15 residues. With V trimmed by 0 bases and J by 12 bases, 11 bases remained unmatched. The whole variable domain, remainder taken from reference TRBV5-1 and TRBJ2-1, is KAGVTQTPRYLIKTRGQQVTLSCSPISGHRSVSWYQQTPGQGLQFLFEYFSETQRNKGNFPGRFSGRQFSNSRSEMNVSTLELGDSALYLCASSLGQGIFQRQFFGPGTRLTVL.

This chain joins TRBV7-2 and TRBJ1-4, with TRBD1 matching over 9 bases. The CDR3 contains 14 residues. Trimming cost V 0 bases and J 8 bases; bases outside gene matches: 1. In germline, CDR1 is SGHTA, CDR2 FQGNSA. The chain's CDR3 is CASSLAGQGEKLFF. CDR3 coding DNA: TGTGCCAGCAGCTTAGCGGGACAGGGAGAAAAACTGTTTTTT.

The J gene is TRBJ1-5, the V gene TRBV18, with a weak D call TRBD1 (6 bases). Germline V lookup: CDR1 KGHSH, CDR2 LQKENI. The V gene lost 1 base and the J gene lost 5 bases, with 6 bases spanning the gap. The length of the CDR3 is 13 residues. In nucleotides, the CDR3 is TGTGCCAGCTCACCACAGGGGGATCAGCCCCAGCATTTT. Translation: CASSPQGDQPQHF.

The V and J genes are TRBV18 and TRBJ1-1, with a weak D call TRBD1 (6 bases). The CDR3 is 14 residues long. V shed 2 bases and J shed 2 bases, with 9 bases lying between them. Per germline, CDR1 KGHSH and CDR2 LQKENI. DNA of the CDR3: TGTGCCAGCTCACCAAGGACAGAAAACACTGAAGCTTTCTTT. Its translation is CASSPRTENTEAFF.